A selection of T cell receptor beta chains follows, all from one sample in a study of cytomegalovirus exposure and HLA in healthy donors. Clones were read by immunoSEQ multiplex PCR, and TCRdb kept only the in-frame ones, dropping some. The sample lists around 190,000 clones; about 80% were seen once. Sequenced material: PBMCs. The receptor source for this set is a woman in her twenties or thirties in good health and CMV-seronegative. The CDR3 runs from the conserved cysteine through the conserved F or W. The D gene is left open where the match is weak. The size field is filled for only some rows; it gives once, few, many or a size class.

v_gene: TRBV6-1; j_gene: TRBJ1-5; abundance: -; d_gene: -; CDR3aa: CASSEERVRHQPQHF; CDR3nt: TGTGCCAGCAGTGAAGAACGGGTCCGACATCAGCCCCAGCATTTT
v_gene: TRBV18; j_gene: TRBJ2-2; abundance: -; d_gene: -; CDR3aa: CASSLRTALRDTGELFF; CDR3nt: TGTGCCAGCTCACTTCGGACAGCTCTGCGGGACACCGGGGAGCTGTTTTTT
v_gene: TRBV27; j_gene: TRBJ2-1; abundance: once; d_gene: -; CDR3aa: CASSSYTPPNNEQFF; CDR3nt: TGTGCCAGCAGTTCCTATACTCCACCGAACAATGAGCAGTTCTTC
v_gene: TRBV20-1; j_gene: TRBJ2-3; abundance: -; d_gene: -; CDR3aa: CSAHFLDTQYF; CDR3nt: TGCAGTGCGCACTTCTTAGATACGCAGTATTTT
v_gene: TRBV2; j_gene: TRBJ1-1; abundance: few; d_gene: -; CDR3aa: CATRGIMNTEAFF; CDR3nt: TGTGCCACCCGAGGTATCATGAACACTGAAGCTTTCTTT
v_gene: TRBV7-2; j_gene: TRBJ2-7; abundance: -; d_gene: -; CDR3aa: CASSLGGDFSYEQYF; CDR3nt: TGTGCCAGCAGCCTGGGCGGGGACTTCTCCTACGAGCAGTACTTC
v_gene: TRBV5-4; j_gene: TRBJ2-7; abundance: -; d_gene: TRBD1; CDR3aa: CASSLIGTGAYEQYF; CDR3nt: TGTGCCAGCAGCTTAATCGGGACAGGGGCCTACGAGCAGTACTTC
v_gene: TRBV5-8; j_gene: TRBJ2-7; abundance: -; d_gene: TRBD1; CDR3aa: CASSSGTGAYEQYF; CDR3nt: TGTGCCAGCAGCTCCGGGACAGGGGCCTACGAGCAGTACTTC
v_gene: TRBV2; j_gene: TRBJ2-1; abundance: -; d_gene: TRBD2; CDR3aa: CASSGLAGGEQFF; CDR3nt: TGTGCCAGCAGTGGGTTAGCGGGAGGGGAGCAGTTCTTC
v_gene: TRBV11-2; j_gene: TRBJ2-7; abundance: -; d_gene: TRBD2; CDR3aa: CASSLSGGYYEQYF; CDR3nt: TGTGCCAGCAGCTTAAGCGGGGGGTACTACGAGCAGTACTTC
v_gene: TRBV9; j_gene: TRBJ2-6; abundance: -; d_gene: -; CDR3aa: CASSVAGANVLTF; CDR3nt: TGTGCCAGCAGCGTCGCTGGGGCCAACGTCCTGACTTTC
v_gene: TRBV2; j_gene: TRBJ2-1; abundance: -; d_gene: TRBD1; CDR3aa: CASSGTGGIEQFF; CDR3nt: TGTGCCAGCAGTGGGACAGGGGGCATTGAGCAGTTCTTC
v_gene: TRBV7-2; j_gene: TRBJ2-7; abundance: -; d_gene: -; CDR3aa: CASSVYRGGYEQYF; CDR3nt: TGTGCCAGCAGCGTATACAGGGGAGGTTACGAGCAGTACTTC
v_gene: TRBV7-3; j_gene: TRBJ1-2; abundance: -; d_gene: -; CDR3aa: CASSLKAGDNYGYTF; CDR3nt: TGTGCCAGCAGCTTAAAGGCAGGGGATAACTATGGCTACACCTTC
v_gene: TRBV5-1; j_gene: TRBJ2-3; abundance: -; d_gene: TRBD2; CDR3aa: CASSIIAGGTDTQYF; CDR3nt: TGCGCCAGCAGCATCATAGCGGGAGGCACAGATACGCAGTATTTT
v_gene: TRBV10-2; j_gene: TRBJ1-3; abundance: -; d_gene: -; CDR3aa: CATALSGLLHSGNTIYF; CDR3nt: TGCGCCACTGCGCTTTCAGGTCTTCTGCACTCTGGAAACACCATATATTTT
v_gene: TRBV5-6; j_gene: TRBJ2-3; abundance: -; d_gene: -; CDR3aa: CASRPGTRGPSTDTQYF; CDR3nt: TGTGCCAGCCGTCCCGGGACTAGGGGGCCGAGCACAGATACGCAGTATTTT
v_gene: TRBV6-5; j_gene: TRBJ1-6; abundance: -; d_gene: TRBD1; CDR3aa: CASSYLSTGGSSPLHF; CDR3nt: TGTGCCAGCAGTTACCTCAGTACAGGGGGTAGTTCACCCCTCCACTTT
v_gene: TRBV10-3; j_gene: TRBJ1-1; abundance: -; d_gene: -; CDR3aa: CAINRDTGTEAFF; CDR3nt: TGTGCCATCAACAGGGATACGGGCACTGAAGCTTTCTTT
v_gene: TRBV18; j_gene: TRBJ1-1; abundance: -; d_gene: -; CDR3aa: CASSPGSNTEAFF; CDR3nt: TGTGCCAGCTCACCCGGTTCGAACACTGAAGCTTTCTTT
v_gene: TRBV7-6; j_gene: TRBJ2-7; abundance: -; d_gene: TRBD1; CDR3aa: CASSFSYGVGQGAGEQYF; CDR3nt: TGTGCCAGCAGCTTCTCTTATGGGGTTGGACAGGGGGCCGGCGAGCAGTACTTC
v_gene: TRBV20-1; j_gene: TRBJ1-2; abundance: few; d_gene: -; CDR3aa: CSAPGGYTF; CDR3nt: TGCAGTGCCCCTGGCGGCTACACCTTC
v_gene: TRBV7-9; j_gene: TRBJ1-2; abundance: few; d_gene: TRBD1; CDR3aa: CASSLLLTGDNYGYTF; CDR3nt: TGTGCCAGCAGCTTATTATTAACAGGGGATAACTATGGCTACACCTTC
v_gene: TRBV5-1; j_gene: TRBJ2-1; abundance: -; d_gene: TRBD2; CDR3aa: CASSWSGRGYNEQFF; CDR3nt: TGCGCCAGCAGCTGGAGCGGGAGGGGTTACAATGAGCAGTTCTTC
v_gene: TRBV27; j_gene: TRBJ2-7; abundance: -; d_gene: TRBD1; CDR3aa: CASSLGAGGYEQYF; CDR3nt: TGTGCCAGCAGTTTAGGGGCAGGGGGCTACGAGCAGTACTTC
v_gene: TRBV6-4; j_gene: TRBJ2-7; abundance: few; d_gene: TRBD1; CDR3aa: CASSPGQGAYEQYF; CDR3nt: TGTGCCAGCAGCCCGGGACAGGGGGCCTACGAGCAGTACTTC